This T cell receptor (beta chain) comes out of a study of OX40 agonist ivuxolimab in advanced cancers. Whole-study results and caveats: In CD8+ T cells, expanded clones were on average more numerous than in CD4+.

Of note for this clone: Its antigen is not identified.

Only in-frame clones appear in the TCRdb table, and some are missing; sequencing was by immunoSEQ multiplex PCR. This sample has roughly 92,000 clones; about 80% occur once, and the top ten carry around 5.5%. The material sequenced was CD4+ or CD8+ T cells sorted from blood, taken in a trial of the OX40 agonist ivuxolimab. The TCR was taken from an adult with an advanced solid tumor such as melanoma, head and neck, liver or kidney cancer.

The CDR3 DNA is TGCGCCAGCAGCTTGCCACCACCGAACACCGGGGAGCTGTTTTTT. Translation gives CASSLPPPNTGELFF. This rearrangement joins TRBV5-1 to TRBJ2-2; D gene ambiguous. Germline-derived CDR1 and CDR2 are SGHRS and YFSETQ. The CDR3 loop spans 15 amino acids. The V gene lost 1 base and the J gene lost 0 bases, with 7 bases spanning the gap.